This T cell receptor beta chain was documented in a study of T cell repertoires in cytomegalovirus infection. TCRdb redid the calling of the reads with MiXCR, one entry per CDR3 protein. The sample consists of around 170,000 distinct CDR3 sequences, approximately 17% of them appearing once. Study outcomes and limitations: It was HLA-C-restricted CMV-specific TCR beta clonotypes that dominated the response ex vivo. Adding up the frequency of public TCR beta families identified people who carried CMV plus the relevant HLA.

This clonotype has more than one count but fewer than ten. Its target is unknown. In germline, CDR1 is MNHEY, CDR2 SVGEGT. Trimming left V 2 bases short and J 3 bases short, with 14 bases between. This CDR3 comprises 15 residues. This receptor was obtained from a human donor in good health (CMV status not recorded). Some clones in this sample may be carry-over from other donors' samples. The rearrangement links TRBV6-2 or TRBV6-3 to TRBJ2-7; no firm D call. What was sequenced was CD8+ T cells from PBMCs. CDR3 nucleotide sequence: TGTGCCAGCAGTTACGACCCTTTCCTGGGCTACGAGCAGTACTTC. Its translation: CASSYDPFLGYEQYF.